The following is a T cell receptor (beta chain) sequence with its context. Its matching antigen is unknown. Antigen-specific CD4+ T cells expanded by the ViraFEST assay with viral peptide pools were then sequenced. Researchers isolated CD4+ T cells once around 11 days of culture had elapsed. The person's infection with SARS-CoV-2, confirmed by PCR, took place between March and December 2020. A few million PBMC per well received 9 to 10 IU/ml IL-2 and around 11 ug/ml peptides in culture. The data belong to a study of vaccination effects on CD4 cells after COVID-19. Study-wide points: Convalescents' spike-reactive clones after vaccination were mainly made up of new clones that the vaccine induced.

Only in-frame clones appear in the TCRdb table, and some are missing; sequencing was by immunoSEQ multiplex PCR. The sample carries 40,000 to 50,000 clones, around 75% recorded once. The V gene lost 2 bases and the J gene lost 2 bases, with 19 bases spanning the gap. From germline, CDR1 is LGHDT and CDR2 YNNKEL (reference sequence). The CDR3 spans 19 residues. The source is a human donor who had a prior SARS-CoV-2 infection. The rearrangement uses TRBV3-1 (or the pseudogene TRBV3-2) and TRBJ1-6; TRBD1 might be the D (6 bases). Sequenced here: CD4+ T cells from PBMCs cultured with a peptide pool, sampled before COVID-19 vaccination. The CDR3 DNA reads TGTGCCAGCAGCCAACGTTCCGTTGGCGGGGGCGCCTATAATTCACCCCTCCACTTT. Translating gives CASSQRSVGGGAYNSPLHF.